Detailed here is one T cell receptor (beta chain). What it binds is not known. cDNA libraries for TCR alpha and TCR beta, carrying sample barcodes and UMIs, came from 5'RACE with constant-segment primers. From the 5' RACE reads, TCRdb called clonotypes with MiXCR, one entry per CDR3 protein. The sample lists 150,000 or so distinct CDR3 sequences; roughly 28% were seen once. In germline, CDR1 is SGHRS, CDR2 YFSETQ. Trimming removed 0 bases at V and 7 bases at J, with 10 bases between. The CDR3 extends over 13 amino acids. The source of the sample is a study of T-cell memory formation after mild COVID-19. Study observations and caveats: The study detected some responding clones in pre-infection memory, suggesting cross-reactive memory joined. SARS-CoV-2 specificity of second-wave clones peaking day 37 was unconfirmed. CD4+ contracting clones were found mainly in CM and EM, and CD8+ ones in EMRA.

The receptor was isolated from an adult woman who had mild COVID-19 (a few samples of this study predate the infection). Cell type and time point are not known. Source material: PBMCs or a T cell subset sorted from them (not recorded which). The chain is built from TRBV5-1 and TRBJ1-1, with D possibly being TRBD1 (6 bases). The DNA for the CDR3 is TGCGCCAGCAGCTTGGAAGGACAGATTGAAGCTTTCTTT. Its translation is CASSLEGQIEAFF.